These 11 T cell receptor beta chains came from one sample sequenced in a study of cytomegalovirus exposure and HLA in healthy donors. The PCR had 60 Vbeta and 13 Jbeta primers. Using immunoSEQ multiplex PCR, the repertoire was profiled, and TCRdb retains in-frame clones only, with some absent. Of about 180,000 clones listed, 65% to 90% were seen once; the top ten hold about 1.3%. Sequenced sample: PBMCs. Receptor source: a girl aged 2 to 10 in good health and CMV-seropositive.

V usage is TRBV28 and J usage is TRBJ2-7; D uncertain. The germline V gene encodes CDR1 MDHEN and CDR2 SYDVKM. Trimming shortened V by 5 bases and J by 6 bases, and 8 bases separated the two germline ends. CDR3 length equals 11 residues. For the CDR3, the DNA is TGTGCCAGCAGTCTCTTGAGCGAGCAGTACTTC. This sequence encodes CASSLLSEQYF.

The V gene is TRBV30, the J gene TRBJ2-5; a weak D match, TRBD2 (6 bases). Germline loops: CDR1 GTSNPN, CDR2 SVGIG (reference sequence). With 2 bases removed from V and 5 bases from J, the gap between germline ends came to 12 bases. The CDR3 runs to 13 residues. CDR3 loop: CAWSMKGRETQYF. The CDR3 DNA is TGTGCCTGGAGTATGAAGGGGAGGGAGACCCAGTACTTC.

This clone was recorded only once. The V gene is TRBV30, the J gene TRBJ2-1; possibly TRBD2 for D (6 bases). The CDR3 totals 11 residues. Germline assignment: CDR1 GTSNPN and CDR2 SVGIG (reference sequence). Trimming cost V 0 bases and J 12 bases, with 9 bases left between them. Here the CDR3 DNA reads TGTGCCTGGAGTGTACGGGGAGGGCAGTTCTTC. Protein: CAWSVRGGQFF.

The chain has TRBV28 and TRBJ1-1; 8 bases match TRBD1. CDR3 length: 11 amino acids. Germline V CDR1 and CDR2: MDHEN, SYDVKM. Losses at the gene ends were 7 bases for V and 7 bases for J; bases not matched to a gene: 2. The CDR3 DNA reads TGTGCCAGCACCGACAGGGGTGAAGCTTTCTTT. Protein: CASTDRGEAFF.

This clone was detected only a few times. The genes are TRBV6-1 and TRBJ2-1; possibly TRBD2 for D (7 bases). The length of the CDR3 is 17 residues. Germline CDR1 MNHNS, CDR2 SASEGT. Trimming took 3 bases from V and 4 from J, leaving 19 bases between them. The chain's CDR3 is CASSDGKLAGAYNEQFF. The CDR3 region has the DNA TGTGCCAGCAGTGACGGGAAGTTGGCGGGGGCTTACAATGAGCAGTTCTTC.

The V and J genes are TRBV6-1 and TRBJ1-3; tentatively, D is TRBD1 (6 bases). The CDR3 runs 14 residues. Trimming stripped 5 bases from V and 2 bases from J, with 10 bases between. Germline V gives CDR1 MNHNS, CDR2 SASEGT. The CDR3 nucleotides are TGTGCCAGCAGTTTAGGGGGGGCTGGAAACACCATATATTTT. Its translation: CASSLGGAGNTIYF.

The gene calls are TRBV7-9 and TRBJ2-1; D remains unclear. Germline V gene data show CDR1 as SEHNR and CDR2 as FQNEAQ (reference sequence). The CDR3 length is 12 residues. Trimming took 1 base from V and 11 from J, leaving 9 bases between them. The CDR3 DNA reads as TGTGCCAGCAGCTTAGACGTACAGAAGCAGTTCTTC. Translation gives CASSLDVQKQFF. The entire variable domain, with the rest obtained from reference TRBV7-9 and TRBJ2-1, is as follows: DTGVSQNPRHKITKRGQNVTFRCDPISEHNRLYWYRQTLGQGPEFLTYFQNEAQLEKSRLLSDRFSAERPKGSFSTLEIQRTEQGDSAMYLCASSLDVQKQFFGPGTRLTVL.

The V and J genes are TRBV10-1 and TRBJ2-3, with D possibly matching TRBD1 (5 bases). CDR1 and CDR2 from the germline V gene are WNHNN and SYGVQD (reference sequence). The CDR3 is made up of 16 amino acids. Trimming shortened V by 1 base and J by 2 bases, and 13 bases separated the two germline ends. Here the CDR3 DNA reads TGCGCCAGCAGTGAGTTGAAACAGGCCCTCACAGATACGCAGTATTTT. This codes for CASSELKQALTDTQYF.

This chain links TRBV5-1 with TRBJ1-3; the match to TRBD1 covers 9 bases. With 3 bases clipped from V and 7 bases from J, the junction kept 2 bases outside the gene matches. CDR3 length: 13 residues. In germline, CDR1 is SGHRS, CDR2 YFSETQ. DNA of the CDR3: TGCGCCAGCAGCTGGGGACAGGGCAACACCATATATTTT. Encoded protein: CASSWGQGNTIYF. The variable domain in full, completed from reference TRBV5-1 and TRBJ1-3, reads KAGVTQTPRYLIKTRGQQVTLSCSPISGHRSVSWYQQTPGQGLQFLFEYFSETQRNKGNFPGRFSGRQFSNSRSEMNVSTLELGDSALYLCASSWGQGNTIYFGEGSWLTVV.

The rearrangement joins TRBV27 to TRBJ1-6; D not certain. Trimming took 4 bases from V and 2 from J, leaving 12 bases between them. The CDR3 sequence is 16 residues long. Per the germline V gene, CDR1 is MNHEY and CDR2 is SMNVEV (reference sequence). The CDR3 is CASSSLYRAYNSPLHF. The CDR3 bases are TGTGCCAGCAGTTCCCTCTACCGAGCCTATAATTCACCCCTCCACTTT.

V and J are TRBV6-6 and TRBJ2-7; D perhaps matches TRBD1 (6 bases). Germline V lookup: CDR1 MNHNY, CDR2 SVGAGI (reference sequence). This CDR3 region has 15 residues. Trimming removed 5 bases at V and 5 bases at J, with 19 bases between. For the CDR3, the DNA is TGTGCCAGCAGTCCCTATTTTCGGACAGAGGACGAGCAGTACTTC. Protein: CASSPYFRTEDEQYF.